A selection of T cell receptor beta chains follows, all from one sample in a study. TCRdb re-called the RT-PCR reads with MiXCR, one entry per CDR3 protein. The data hold about 700,000 distinct CDR3 sequences, with 11% to 15% observed a single time. Sequencing was carried out using memory CD4+ T cells from blood. These TCRs come from a female donor in good health, serving as a healthy control. Each CDR3 is given with its conserved first and last residue. Fields, in order: clone size, CDR3 length, J gene, D gene, V gene, CDR3 protein, CDR3 DNA. A D gene is named only where the DNA matches it firmly. Some rows mark clone size as missing; the rest say once, few, many or name a class of expanded clone.

-,14,TRBJ2-3,TRBD2,TRBV20-1,CSARGGTTTDTQYF,TGCAGTGCTAGGGGCGGGACTACCACAGATACGCAGTATTTT
few,16,TRBJ1-3,TRBD1,TRBV4-1,CASSLRTGVGGNTIYF,TGCGCCAGCAGCCTCCGTACAGGGGTTGGTGGAAACACCATATATTTT
few,12,TRBJ2-7,-,TRBV28,CASTSFSREQYF,TGTGCCAGCACGAGTTTTAGTCGCGAGCAGTACTTC
many,16,TRBJ2-2,TRBD2,TRBV6-5,CASSRPPGLEVGELFF,TGTGCCAGCAGTCGCCCGCCGGGACTAGAGGTCGGGGAGCTGTTTTTT
-,12,TRBJ1-2,-,TRBV29-1,CSVRPTGYGYTF,TGCAGCGTTCGACCTACTGGTTATGGCTACACCTTC
few,14,TRBJ2-5,TRBD2,TRBV20-1,CSAGMASGSRTQYF,TGCAGTGCTGGGATGGCTAGCGGTTCAAGGACCCAGTACTTC
-,15,TRBJ2-4,-,TRBV5-1,CASSLAGGRGDIQYF,TGCGCCAGCAGCTTGGCCGGGGGAAGGGGAGACATTCAGTACTTC
many,16,TRBJ2-1,TRBD2,TRBV12-3/TRBV12-4,CASSLVLAGGYNEQFF,TGTGCCAGCAGCCTCGTACTAGCGGGAGGGTACAATGAGCAGTTCTTC
-,13,TRBJ1-5,-,TRBV6-5,CAAAGQPNQPQHF,TGTGCCGCCGCCGGACAGCCTAATCAGCCCCAGCATTTT
few,13,TRBJ1-1,-,TRBV10-3,CAISGGRDTEAFF,TGTGCCATCAGTGGGGGGAGGGACACTGAAGCTTTCTTT
-,13,TRBJ2-5,TRBD2,TRBV24-1,CATSDSGRETQYF,TGTGCCACCAGTGATTCCGGGAGGGAGACCCAGTACTTC
many,14,TRBJ1-5,TRBD1,TRBV12-3/TRBV12-4,CASRQTGLGQPQHF,TGTGCCAGCAGACAGACAGGGCTGGGGCAGCCCCAGCATTTT
-,15,TRBJ2-7,TRBD1,TRBV18,CASSPSSTGAYEQYF,TGTGCCAGCTCACCTTCCTCGACAGGGGCCTACGAGCAGTACTTC
few,17,TRBJ1-2,-,TRBV7-8,CASSLARQLLANYGYTF,TGTGCCAGCAGCTTAGCTAGACAGCTACTAGCTAACTATGGCTACACCTTC
-,17,TRBJ1-3,-,TRBV7-8,CASSLEGHVSSGNTIYF,TGTGCCAGCAGCTTAGAGGGACATGTATCCTCTGGAAACACCATATATTTT
many,14,TRBJ1-2,-,TRBV7-2,CASSTTGTYYGYTF,TGTGCCAGCAGCACGACCGGGACCTACTATGGCTACACCTTC
-,15,TRBJ1-4,TRBD1,TRBV2,CASRAGGRTNEKLFF,TGTGCCAGCAGAGCAGGGGGCAGGACTAATGAAAAACTGTTTTTT
-,16,TRBJ2-5,TRBD2,TRBV20-1,CSAGTKVLADGETQYF,TGCAGTGCTGGAACGAAAGTGCTAGCGGACGGGGAGACCCAGTACTTC
-,18,TRBJ1-5,-,TRBV6-2/TRBV6-3,CASSYYREGGYSNQPQHF,TGTGCCAGCAGTTACTATAGGGAGGGGGGATATAGCAATCAGCCCCAGCATTTT
-,13,TRBJ1-2,-,TRBV12-3/TRBV12-4,CASIYGRLGGYTF,TGTGCCAGCATATATGGACGGCTCGGAGGCTACACCTTC
-,16,TRBJ2-1,TRBD2,TRBV7-6,CASTNMGGGASGEQFF,TGTGCCAGCACCAATATGGGCGGGGGGGCCAGCGGTGAGCAGTTCTTC
-,17,TRBJ2-2,-,TRBV6-5,CASSYEPTGSITGELFF,TGTGCCAGCAGTTACGAACCAACTGGGTCTATCACCGGGGAGCTGTTTTTT
-,14,TRBJ1-1,-,TRBV3-1,CASSQKGGNTEAFF,TGTGCCAGCAGCCAAAAGGGTGGGAACACTGAAGCTTTCTTT
-,13,TRBJ1-1,-,TRBV7-2,CASSADSDTEAFF,TGTGCCAGCAGCGCCGACAGTGACACTGAAGCTTTCTTT
-,13,TRBJ2-5,-,TRBV4-1,CASSHLPQETQYF,TGCGCCAGCAGCCACCTTCCACAAGAGACCCAGTACTTC
few,15,TRBJ2-2,-,TRBV10-3,CAISDVRANTGELFF,TGTGCCATCAGTGATGTTCGAGCGAACACCGGGGAGCTGTTTTTT
few,15,TRBJ2-3,TRBD2,TRBV20-1,CSARDPSGMGDTQYF,TGCAGTGCTAGAGATCCTAGCGGGATGGGAGATACGCAGTATTTT
-,15,TRBJ1-4,-,TRBV7-2,CASSLARVSNEKLFF,TGTGCCAGCAGCTTAGCGCGAGTCAGTAATGAAAAACTGTTTTTT
-,15,TRBJ2-7,-,TRBV4-2,CASSLRRDTSYEQYF,TGTGCCAGCAGCCTCCGCCGGGACACCTCCTACGAGCAGTACTTC
many,15,TRBJ1-5,TRBD1,TRBV15,CATSSGTGNNQPQHF,TGTGCCACCAGCTCCGGGACAGGGAACAATCAGCCCCAGCATTTT
-,13,TRBJ2-4,-,TRBV2,CASGGRDKNIQYF,TGTGCCAGCGGAGGAAGGGACAAAAACATTCAGTACTTC
few,14,TRBJ2-7,-,TRBV7-2,CASSWGWVPYEQYF,TGTGCCAGCAGCTGGGGGTGGGTTCCCTACGAGCAGTACTTC